This T cell receptor (beta chain) was obtained from a study of blood T cell repertoires in COVID-19. Turning to the study itself: Some COVID-19 samples were acute and others convalescent; all came from the United States, Italy and Spain. Sample material is recorded as cDNA or gDNA derived from T cells, B-cell-depleted T cells, or PBMCs.

The CDR3 has 15 amino acids. J was trimmed by 10 bases and V by 5 bases; bases with no gene match: 10. The germline gives CDR1 KGHSH, CDR2 LQKENI. Authors' methods: Nucleated cell number was recorded as an estimate derived from reference gene primer amplification. Produced via immunoSEQ multiplex PCR; TCRdb's table is partial and in-frame only. Clone size and the V and J calls come from that table; the DNA yielded D and trimming. The sample records over 200,000 clones, roughly 86% being singletons. The gene calls are TRBV18 and TRBJ2-1, with 11 nucleotides matching TRBD1. Source material: peripheral blood. The sequence came from a human donor in a cohort sampled during active COVID-19. The CDR3 region is CASSAGTGGPGEQFF. The CDR3 DNA follows: TGTGCCAGCTCAGCCGGGACAGGGGGTCCGGGGGAGCAGTTCTTC.